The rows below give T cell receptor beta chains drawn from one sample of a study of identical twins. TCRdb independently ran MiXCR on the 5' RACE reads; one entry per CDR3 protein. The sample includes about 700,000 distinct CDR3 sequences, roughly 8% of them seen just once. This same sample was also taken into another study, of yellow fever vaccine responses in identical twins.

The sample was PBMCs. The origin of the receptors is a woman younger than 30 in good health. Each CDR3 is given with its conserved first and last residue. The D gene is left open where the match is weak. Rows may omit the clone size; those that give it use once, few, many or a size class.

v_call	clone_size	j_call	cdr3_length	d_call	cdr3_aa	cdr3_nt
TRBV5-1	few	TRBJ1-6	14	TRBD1	CASSAGTGNSPLHF	TGCGCCAGCAGCGCTGGGACAGGCAATTCACCCCTCCACTTT
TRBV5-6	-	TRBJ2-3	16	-	CASSLVGRYRQDTQYF	TGTGCCAGCAGCTTGGTGGGACGCTACCGTCAAGATACGCAGTATTTT
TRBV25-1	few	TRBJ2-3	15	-	CASSETQGHTDTQYF	TGTGCCAGCAGTGAAACGCAGGGCCACACAGATACGCAGTATTTT
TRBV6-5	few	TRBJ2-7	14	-	CASSYSTMSEVWYF	TGTGCCAGCAGTTACTCCACGATGTCGGAGGTATGGTACTTC
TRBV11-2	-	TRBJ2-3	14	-	CASTGLAKTDTQYF	TGTGCCAGCACCGGGCTAGCGAAAACAGATACGCAGTATTTT
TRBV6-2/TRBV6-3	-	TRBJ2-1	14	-	CASSYSELGNEQFF	TGTGCCAGCAGTTACTCGGAGCTTGGGAATGAGCAGTTCTTC
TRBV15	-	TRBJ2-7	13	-	CATSRVDLNEQYF	TGTGCCACCAGCAGAGTGGACCTCAACGAGCAGTACTTC
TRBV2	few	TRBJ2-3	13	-	CASSEAVGDTQYF	TGTGCCAGCAGTGAAGCGGTGGGGGATACGCAGTATTTT
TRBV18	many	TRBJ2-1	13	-	CASSPRGGNEQFF	TGTGCCAGCTCACCACGAGGCGGCAATGAGCAGTTCTTC
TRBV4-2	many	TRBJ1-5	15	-	CASSQASPTGQPQHF	TGTGCCAGCAGCCAAGCCTCCCCCACAGGGCAGCCCCAGCATTTT
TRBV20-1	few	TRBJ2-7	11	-	CSANQRNEQYF	TGCAGTGCTAACCAGCGAAACGAGCAGTACTTC
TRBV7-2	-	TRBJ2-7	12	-	CASSYRMAEQYF	TGTGCCAGCAGCTACCGAATGGCCGAGCAGTACTTC
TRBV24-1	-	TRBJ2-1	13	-	CATSDLRLGEQFF	TGTGCCACCAGTGATTTGAGGCTGGGTGAGCAGTTCTTC
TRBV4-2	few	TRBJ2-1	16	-	CASSQTRTASYNEQFF	TGTGCCAGCAGCCAAACCCGGACAGCTTCCTACAATGAGCAGTTCTTC
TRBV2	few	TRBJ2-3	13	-	CASSSRLSDTQYF	TGTGCCAGCAGCAGTCGTTTGTCAGATACGCAGTATTTT
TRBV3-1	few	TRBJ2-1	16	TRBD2	CASSPPRGGLGNEQFF	TGTGCCAGCAGCCCCCCGCGGGGGGGTTTAGGTAATGAGCAGTTCTTC